These T cell receptor beta chains were read from a single sample in a study of T cells in Graves' hyperthyroidism and ophthalmopathy. TCRdb fed the multiplex PCR reads into MiXCR, producing one record per CDR3 protein. The data hold 690,000 or so distinct CDR3 sequences, with 15% to 20% observed a single time. Sequencing used blood. These receptors all come from a woman aged 50 to 65 with Graves' hyperthyroidism that later progressed to Graves' ophthalmopathy. Each CDR3 is given with its conserved first and last residue. The D gene is left open where the match is weak. Clone sizes are given selectively: once, few, many, or a class where the clone is expanded.

TGTGCCAGCAGCCAAAACCAGGGTAATTTCGGAAACACCATATATTTT	CASSQNQGNFGNTIYF	TRBJ1-3	16	few	.	TRBV3-1
TGTGCCAGCAGATCAGGGGCGACGAACACTGAAGCTTTCTTT	CASRSGATNTEAFF	TRBJ1-1	14	many	.	TRBV11-1
TGTGCCAGCTCCCTCCGCGGGGTGAACACTGAAGCTTTCTTT	CASSLRGVNTEAFF	TRBJ1-1	14	many	.	TRBV18
TGCGCCAGCAGCATTCAGGGGGCGAAGAATTCACCCCTCCACTTT	CASSIQGAKNSPLHF	TRBJ1-6	15	.	TRBD1	TRBV5-1
TGTGCCAGTAGAATCGGGGCCGGGAGCAATCAGCCCCAGCATTTT	CASRIGAGSNQPQHF	TRBJ1-5	15	few	.	TRBV19
TGTGCCAGCAGCTCGGTCGGTGGGGGGAATCAGCCCCAGCATTTT	CASSSVGGGNQPQHF	TRBJ1-5	15	many	.	TRBV5-5
TGCAGCGTCCCACAGGGGTCCATGAACACTGAAGCTTTCTTT	CSVPQGSMNTEAFF	TRBJ1-1	14	few	TRBD1	TRBV29-1
TGTGCCAGCAGCCAAGATCGATTGGTGGACGAGCAGTACTTC	CASSQDRLVDEQYF	TRBJ2-7	14	many	.	TRBV3-1
TGTGCCAGCAGCACGACTTTAAGCGGGGTCTCCTACAATGAGCAGTTCTTC	CASSTTLSGVSYNEQFF	TRBJ2-1	17	.	TRBD2	TRBV7-9
TGTGCCAGCAGTCCGGGACAGGATTCCTACAATGAGCAGTTCTTC	CASSPGQDSYNEQFF	TRBJ2-1	15	many	TRBD1	TRBV12-3/TRBV12-4
TGTGCCAGCAGTGAAGTTTCGGGACACCCGAACACCGGGGAGCTGTTTTTT	CASSEVSGHPNTGELFF	TRBJ2-2	17	many	.	TRBV2
TGTGCCAGCAGTCCCAACAGGGAAAATACCTACGAGCAGTACTTC	CASSPNRENTYEQYF	TRBJ2-7	15	few	.	TRBV27